This entry lists 8 T cell receptor beta chains sequenced from one sample in a study of early T cells in non-severe SARS-CoV-2 infection. TCRdb re-analysed the 5' RACE reads in MiXCR, keeping a single row per CDR3 protein. Of about 36,000 distinct CDR3 sequences listed, 5% to 6% are singletons. What was sequenced was whole blood. All receptors derive from an adult who was a healthcare worker with PCR-confirmed SARS-CoV-2 infection or an uninfected control (not recorded which).

This clonotype has ten or more counts. The rearrangement uses TRBV20-1 and TRBJ1-2; the D is unclear. The CDR3 is made up of 13 amino acids. CDR1 and CDR2 from the germline V gene are DFQATT and SNEGSKA (reference sequence). The V and J ends lost 0 bases and 4 bases respectively, with 9 bases between them. CDR3 residues: CSARDEIGYGYTF. DNA of the CDR3: TGCAGTGCTAGAGATGAGATCGGCTATGGCTACACCTTC.

Many counts were recorded for this clonotype. V usage is TRBV7-2 and J usage is TRBJ1-2, with TRBD1 matching over 8 bases. From germline, CDR1 is SGHTA and CDR2 FQGNSA. The trim removed 5 bases at V and 2 bases at J, leaving 4 bases unmatched. This CDR3 has 14 amino acids. The CDR3 here is CASSPGQGNYGYTF. The CDR3, as DNA: TGTGCCAGCAGCCCCGGACAGGGAAACTATGGCTACACCTTC.

In its sample, this clonotype was seen a few times. This chain connects TRBV30 to TRBJ2-7, with D uncertain. The CDR3 spans 16 residues. The germline V gene encodes CDR1 GTSNPN and CDR2 SVGIG (reference sequence). The germline V and J ends were trimmed by 0 bases and 0 bases, with 15 bases remaining between them. CDR3 sequence (DNA): TGTGCCTGGAGTGTAGGACCGGTGGCAAGCTCCTACGAGCAGTACTTC. Protein: CAWSVGPVASSYEQYF.

The rearrangement links TRBV9 to TRBJ2-5; D not certain. The V end lost 1 base, the J end lost 2 bases, and 9 bases lay between the germline ends. Looked up from germline, CDR1 is SGDLS and CDR2 is YYNGEE. The length of the CDR3 is 14 residues. DNA for the CDR3: TGTGCCAGCAGCGTACGGGCTTGGCAAGAGACCCAGTACTTC. Its protein product is CASSVRAWQETQYF.

This clonotype was seen repeatedly, ten times or more. CDR3 in amino acids: CASSLGPTGGTWGTQYF. The DNA for the CDR3 is TGTGCCAGCAGCTTAGGCCCGACAGGGGGCACGTGGGGTACGCAGTATTTT. The V gene is TRBV7-8, the J gene TRBJ2-3; 10 bases line up with TRBD1. The CDR3 extends over 17 amino acids. V trimming: 1 base; J trimming: 8 bases; junction bases outside the gene matches: 12. CDR1 and CDR2 (germline): SGHVS, FQNEAQ.

This clonotype was seen many times. The chain employs TRBV20-1 and TRBJ2-7; 12 nucleotides line up with TRBD2. The V segment lost 6 bases and the J segment 6 bases; nucleotides outside the gene matches: 6. CDR3 length: 13 amino acids. In germline, CDR1 is DFQATT, CDR2 SNEGSKA (reference sequence). CDR3 amino acids: CSALAGGPREQYF. The CDR3 DNA sequence: TGCAGTGCCCTAGCGGGAGGGCCGCGCGAGCAGTACTTC.

This clonotype occurred a few times. The rearrangement joins TRBV28 to TRBJ2-1; TRBD2 might be the D (6 bases). CDR3 length: 15 residues. The germline CDR1 and CDR2 sequences are MDHEN and SYDVKM. V shed 3 bases and J shed 5 bases, with 14 bases lying between them. CDR3 DNA sequence: TGTGCCAGCAGTTTTCCGACTAGATGGCACAATGAGCAGTTCTTC. It encodes CASSFPTRWHNEQFF.

This clonotype appeared many times. The V call is TRBV7-9, the J call TRBJ2-5, with D possibly matching TRBD1 (6 bases). Germline-derived CDR1 and CDR2 are SEHNR and FQNEAQ (reference sequence). V was trimmed by 7 bases and J by 5 bases, leaving 17 bases between them. The CDR3 totals 14 residues. The CDR3 nucleotides are TGTGCCAGCACCCCTGGGACATGGCTTGAGACCCAGTACTTC. Residues: CASTPGTWLETQYF.